These 24 T cell receptor beta chains originate from one sample sequenced in a study of a mutant IDH1 vaccine in newly diagnosed glioma. Documented time point: baseline, week 1 (first vaccination visit). Treatment here: pre-vaccination baseline after standard-of-care therapy. The data were produced by immunoSEQ multiplex PCR, yet TCRdb's version contains in-frame clones alone and is incomplete. The profile covers about 92,000 clones, with roughly 80% appearing a single time and 7% to 8% taken by the ten largest. Here the sequenced sample was PBMCs, taken from a glioma patient treated with radiotherapy, temozolomide or both. The receptors were sampled from a woman between 45 and 65 years old with glioma.

The chain employs TRBV19 and TRBJ2-6, with D unresolved. This CDR3 is 15 amino acids long. Germline CDR1 is LNHDA and CDR2 is SQIVND (reference sequence). Trimming removed 1 base from V and 0 bases from J, with 4 bases in between. CDR3 amino acids: CASSIGNSGANVLTF. CDR3 nucleotides: TGTGCCAGTAGTATAGGGAACTCTGGGGCCAACGTCCTGACTTTC.

The rearrangement uses TRBV7-8 and TRBJ2-7; D unclear. This CDR3 comprises 13 residues. Trimming took off 9 bases at V and 2 bases at J, with 14 bases between the two ends. From germline, CDR1 is SGHVS and CDR2 FQNEAQ. The CDR3 nucleotides are TGTGCCAGTGGGGTGGTGGGCCCCTACGAGCAGTACTTC. Protein product: CASGVVGPYEQYF.

This clone was seen only once. The chain employs TRBV4-2 and TRBJ1-6; 9 nucleotides agree with TRBD1. The ends lost 0 bases at V and 7 bases at J; junction bases unmatched: 4. Germline V gene lookup returns CDR1 LGHNA and CDR2 YNFKEQ. The CDR3 covers 16 residues. The CDR3 DNA reads as TGTGCCAGCAGCCAAGAGGGACAGGGCATGAATTCACCCCTCCACTTT. This sequence encodes CASSQEGQGMNSPLHF.

The chain recombines TRBV2 with TRBJ1-2; 7 nucleotides line up with TRBD1. Trimming at V came to 6 bases and at J to 6 bases, leaving 10 bases not matched to a gene. The germline CDR1 and CDR2 sequences are SNHLY and FYNNEI. The CDR3 length is 14 residues. CDR3 in DNA: TGTGCCAGCAGATTAAGAGACAGGGTGAATGGCTACACCTTC. Translated: CASRLRDRVNGYTF. Variable domain in full (rest from reference TRBV2 and TRBJ1-2): EPEVTQTPSHQVTQMGQEVILRCVPISNHLYFYWYRQILGQKVEFLVSFYNNEISEKSEIFDDQFSVERPDGSNFTLKIRSTKLEDSAMYFCASRLRDRVNGYTFGSGTRLTVV.

The sample holds a few counts of this clone. The chain uses TRBV6-1 and TRBJ1-6, with 10 bases fitting TRBD1. V gave up 7 bases and J gave up 10 bases; unmatched junction bases: 7. The germline V gene has CDR1 MNHNS and CDR2 SASEGT. CDR3 length: 14 residues. Written as DNA, the CDR3 is TGTGCCAGCATGGGACAGGGGATTTCATCACCCCTCCACTTT. Its protein product is CASMGQGISSPLHF.

The chain employs TRBV5-4 and TRBJ1-6; tentatively, D is TRBD1 (5 bases). CDR1 SGHNT and CDR2 YYREEE come from the germline V gene (reference sequence). Trimming stripped 3 bases from V and 10 bases from J, with 11 bases between. This CDR3 comprises 13 residues. The CDR3 reads CASSSWDRSPLHF. In DNA form, the CDR3 reads TGTGCCAGCAGCTCCTGGGACCGCTCACCCCTCCACTTT.

The V gene is TRBV6-5, the J gene TRBJ2-1; D uncertain. Looked up from germline, CDR1 is MNHEY and CDR2 is SVGAGI. V lost 7 bases, J lost 4 bases, and 5 bases lay in between. The CDR3 runs 11 residues. Here the CDR3 DNA reads TGTGCCAGCATTTCGTACAATGAGCAGTTCTTC. This gives the protein CASISYNEQFF.

The rearrangement joins TRBV5-1 to TRBJ1-1; the match to TRBD1 covers 9 bases. Looked up from germline, CDR1 is SGHRS and CDR2 is YFSETQ. The CDR3 loop spans 13 amino acids. V lost 7 bases, J lost 5 bases, and 6 bases stayed unmatched. The CDR3 nucleotides are TGCGCCAGCTATATCGGACAGGGGACTGAAGCTTTCTTT. This codes for CASYIGQGTEAFF.

This chain connects TRBV13 to TRBJ2-7, with D perhaps matching TRBD2 (7 bases). V lost 0 bases and J 4 bases, leaving 13 bases between the germline ends. The germline gives CDR1 PRHDT, CDR2 FYEKMQ (reference sequence). The CDR3 runs to 15 residues. The CDR3 coding sequence is TGTGCCAGCAGCTTAGGGCGGGGGCCGGCGTACGAGCAGTACTTC. It specifies CASSLGRGPAYEQYF. The variable domain in full, with the rest retrieved from reference TRBV13 and TRBJ2-7, is AAGVIQSPRHLIKEKRETATLKCYPIPRHDTVYWYQQGPGQDPQFLISFYEKMQSDKGSIPDRFSAQQFSDYHSELNMSSLELGDSALYFCASSLGRGPAYEQYFGPGTRLTVT.

The chain joins TRBV27 to TRBJ2-2; 10 bases align to TRBD1. The V and J ends lost 5 bases and 8 bases, in that order; junction bases with no gene match: 5. The germline V gene has CDR1 MNHEY and CDR2 SMNVEV (reference sequence). The length of the CDR3 is 14 residues. The chain's CDR3 is CASSDRGQRGELFF. The CDR3 DNA is TGTGCCAGCAGTGACAGGGGGCAAAGAGGGGAGCTGTTTTTT.

The CDR3 DNA sequence: TGTGCCAATGACAGAAATCGTCGCTACACCTTC. Amino acid sequence: CANDRNRRYTF. The chain links TRBV19 to TRBJ1-2, with a possible D match to TRBD1 (5 bases). The CDR3 runs 11 residues. Germline-derived CDR1 and CDR2 are LNHDA and SQIVND (reference sequence). Trimming removed 10 bases from V and 9 bases from J, with 15 bases in between.

J is TRBJ1-6 and V is TRBV14; TRBD1 might be the D (5 bases). CDR1 is SGHDN, CDR2 FVKESK, per germline. Trimming removed 6 bases from V and 10 bases from J, with 16 bases in between. The CDR3 contains 14 residues. The CDR3 DNA sequence: TGTGCCAGCAGTCCGGGGGTTCGAGGCTCACCCCTCCACTTT. Protein: CASSPGVRGSPLHF.

This clone was picked up a small number of times. CDR3 amino acids: CASSLKANQPQHF. The CDR3 coding sequence is TGTGCCAGCAGTTTAAAGGCTAATCAGCCCCAGCATTTT. The V call is TRBV27, the J call TRBJ1-5; D unclear. This CDR3 region has 13 residues. V was pared by 2 bases and J by 4 bases, with 6 bases between. In germline, CDR1 is MNHEY, CDR2 SMNVEV (reference sequence).

The V call is TRBV29-1, the J call TRBJ1-1; 7 nucleotides match TRBD1. CDR3 length: 14 residues. Germline loops: CDR1 SQVTM, CDR2 ANQGSEA. The junction had 6 bases not matched to a gene; V was cut back by 5 bases and J by 0 bases. The CDR3 bases are TGCAGCGTTAAAATCGGGACAGTGAACACTGAAGCTTTCTTT. It translates to CSVKIGTVNTEAFF. The full variable domain, completed using reference TRBV29-1 and TRBJ1-1, is SAVISQKPSRDICQRGTSLTIQCQVDSQVTMMFWYRQQPGQSLTLIATANQGSEATYESGFVIDKFPISRPNLTFSTLTVSNMSPEDSSIYLCSVKIGTVNTEAFFGQGTRLTVV.

This clone was counted between two and nine times. This chain links TRBV28 with TRBJ1-1; D uncertain. This CDR3 has 14 amino acids. With 4 bases removed from V and 1 base from J, the gap between germline ends came to 10 bases. CDR1 is MDHEN, CDR2 SYDVKM, per germline. The CDR3 sequence is CASSYGLQNTEAFF. CDR3 sequence (DNA): TGTGCCAGCAGTTACGGACTTCAGAACACTGAAGCTTTCTTT.

The chain uses TRBV5-6 and TRBJ2-5; 7 bases fit TRBD1. Trimming removed 5 bases from V and 3 bases from J; junction bases left unmatched: 16. Germline V gene sequence: CDR1 SGHDT, CDR2 YYEEEE. This CDR3 is 17 amino acids long. CDR3 amino acids: CASSTVLLRDSEETQYF. CDR3 sequence (DNA): TGTGCCAGCAGTACGGTCTTACTCCGGGACAGTGAAGAGACCCAGTACTTC.

V gene TRBV29-1 combines with J gene TRBJ1-1; a possible D gene is TRBD1 (6 bases). Germline CDR1 and CDR2: SQVTM and ANQGSEA. Trimming shortened V by 7 bases and J by 11 bases, and 17 bases separated the two germline ends. This CDR3 contains 11 residues. CDR3 residues: CSARATGYAFF. For the CDR3, the DNA is TGCAGCGCCCGGGCGACAGGCTACGCTTTCTTT.

The rearrangement joins TRBV18 to TRBJ1-6; the D is unclear. From germline, CDR1 is KGHSH and CDR2 LQKENI. This CDR3 has 13 residues. Trimming cost V 8 bases and J 7 bases, with 12 bases left between them. The DNA for the CDR3 is TGTGCCAGCGGTAGGGAAATCAATTCACCCCTCCACTTT. It specifies CASGREINSPLHF. The full variable domain, in which reference TRBV18 and TRBJ1-6 provide the parts outside the CDR3, is NAGVMQNPRHLVRRRGQEARLRCSPMKGHSHVYWYRQLPEEGLKFMVYLQKENIIDESGMPKERFSAEFPKEGPSILRIQQVVRGDSAAYFCASGREINSPLHFGNGTRLTVT.

The chain recombines TRBV6-1 with TRBJ1-2; D remains unclear. From germline, CDR1 is MNHNS and CDR2 SASEGT. V was trimmed by 2 bases and J by 5 bases, leaving 9 bases between them. This CDR3 has 13 amino acids. For the CDR3, the DNA is TGTGCCAGCAGTGAACAAGCATATTATGGCTACACCTTC. It yields the protein CASSEQAYYGYTF.

V and J are TRBV6-6 and TRBJ1-1; the D gene is possibly TRBD1 (6 bases). Trimming stripped 7 bases from V and 1 base from J, with 10 bases between. Germline CDR1 and CDR2: MNHNY and SVGAGI (reference sequence). The CDR3 is made up of 13 amino acids. Here the CDR3 reads CASILQGNTEAFF. The CDR3 DNA reads as TGTGCCAGCATTTTACAGGGGAACACTGAAGCTTTCTTT.

The chain uses TRBV14 and TRBJ1-2; TRBD1 aligns across 7 bases. Trimming at V came to 4 bases and at J to 4 bases, leaving 3 bases not matched to a gene. The V gene's germline CDR1 is SGHDN and CDR2 FVKESK. This CDR3 is built from 13 residues. CDR3 region: CASSLGDSYGYTF. The CDR3 DNA reads as TGTGCCAGCAGCCTCGGGGACAGCTATGGCTACACCTTC. Drawing the rest from reference TRBV14 and TRBJ1-2, the complete variable domain is EAGVTQFPSHSVIEKGQTVTLRCDPISGHDNLYWYRRVMGKEIKFLLHFVKESKQDESGMPNNRFLAERTGGTYSTLKVQPAELEDSGVYFCASSLGDSYGYTFGSGTRLTVV.

This clone was detected once. The CDR3 spells CASSGQDSSYNEQFF. CDR3 nucleotide sequence: TGTGCCAGCAGTGGACAGGACTCCTCCTACAATGAGCAGTTCTTC. The V and J genes are TRBV2 and TRBJ2-1; maybe TRBD1 (6 bases). Germline values: CDR1 SNHLY, CDR2 FYNNEI. The CDR3 is made up of 15 amino acids. V lost 4 bases to trimming and J lost 0 bases, with 10 bases between them.

V usage is TRBV4-2 and J usage is TRBJ1-2; D is ambiguous. Germline CDR1 is LGHNA and CDR2 is YNFKEQ. This CDR3 spans 14 amino acids. Trimming pared 0 bases from V and 5 bases from J, leaving 10 bases between. The CDR3 here is CASSQDQIAYGYTF. CDR3 coding DNA: TGTGCCAGCAGCCAAGACCAGATCGCTTATGGCTACACCTTC.

The chain links TRBV13 to TRBJ2-7, with TRBD1 matching 7 bases. The V gene end was trimmed by 5 bases and the J gene end by 4 bases; junction bases not matched to a gene: 2. The CDR3 sequence is 12 residues long. Looked up from germline, CDR1 is PRHDT and CDR2 is FYEKMQ (reference sequence). The CDR3 DNA is TGTGCCAGCAGCGCGGACAGGTACGAGCAGTACTTC. Its protein product is CASSADRYEQYF.